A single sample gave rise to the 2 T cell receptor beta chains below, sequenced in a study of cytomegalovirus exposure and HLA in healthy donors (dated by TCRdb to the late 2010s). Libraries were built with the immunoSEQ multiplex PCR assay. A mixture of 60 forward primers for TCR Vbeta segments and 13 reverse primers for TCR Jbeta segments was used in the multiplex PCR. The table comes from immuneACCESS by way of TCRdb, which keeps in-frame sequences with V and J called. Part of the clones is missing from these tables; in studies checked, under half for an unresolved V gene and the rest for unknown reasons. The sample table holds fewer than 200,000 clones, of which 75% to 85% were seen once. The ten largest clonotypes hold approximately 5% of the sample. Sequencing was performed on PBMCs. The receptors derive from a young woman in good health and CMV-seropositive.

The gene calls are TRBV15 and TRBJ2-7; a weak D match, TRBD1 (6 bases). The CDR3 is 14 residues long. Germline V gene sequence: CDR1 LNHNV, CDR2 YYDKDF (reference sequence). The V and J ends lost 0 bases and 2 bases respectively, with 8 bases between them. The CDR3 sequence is CATSRETGPYEQYF. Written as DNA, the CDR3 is TGTGCCACCAGCAGAGAAACAGGGCCCTACGAGCAGTACTTC.

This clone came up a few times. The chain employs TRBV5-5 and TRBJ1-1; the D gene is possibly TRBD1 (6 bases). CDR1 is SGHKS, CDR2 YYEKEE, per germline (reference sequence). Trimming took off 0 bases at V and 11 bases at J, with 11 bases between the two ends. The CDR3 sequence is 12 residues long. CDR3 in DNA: TGTGCCAGCAGCTTGGGGGGGCTTGGGGCTTTCTTT. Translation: CASSLGGLGAFF.